This TCR beta chain was sequenced during a study of T cells in narcolepsy. TCRdb keeps only in-frame clones here, not all; method: immunoSEQ multiplex PCR. The sample has around 35,000 clones; approximately 80% are singletons. This clone was seen once. The CDR3 runs 17 residues. V shed 0 bases and J 1 base; nucleotides not matched to a gene: 7. The germline CDR1 and CDR2 sequences are SGHTA and FQGNSA. The receptor was derived from a human donor in good health. The chain has TRBV7-2 and TRBJ2-7; 9 bases are a match to TRBD2. The sequencing input was memory (CD45RA-) CD4+ T cells from blood. This CDR3 is CASSLAGGGAWSYEQYF. The CDR3 coding sequence is TGTGCCAGCAGCTTAGCGGGCGGGGGGGCCTGGTCCTACGAGCAGTACTTC. Looking up the rest from reference TRBV7-2 and TRBJ2-7 gives the full variable domain: GAGVSQSPSNKVTEKGKDVELRCDPISGHTALYWYRQSLGQGLEFLIYFQGNSAPDKSGLPSDRFSAERTGGSVSTLTIQRTQQEDSAVYLCASSLAGGGAWSYEQYFGPGTRLTVT.